The 13 T cell receptor beta chains reported below all come from one sample, sequenced in a study of blood T cell repertoires in COVID-19. Some clones are missing from TCRdb's copy, which holds only in-frame ones; the method was immunoSEQ multiplex PCR. There are over 400,000 clones in the sample; roughly 91% occur only once, and around 7.8% lies in the top ten. Source material: peripheral blood. Source of these receptors: a woman aged 45-65 years with COVID-19, enrolled during active disease.

This chain uses TRBV19 with TRBJ2-1; 12 bases match TRBD1. Per the germline V gene, CDR1 is LNHDA and CDR2 is SQIVND (reference sequence). After removal of 5 bases from V and 8 bases from J, the junction contained 7 bases not matched to a gene. The CDR3 contains 15 residues. CDR3 sequence: CASSLRGQGAYEQFF. CDR3 sequence (DNA): TGTGCCAGTAGTCTTAGGGGACAGGGGGCCTATGAGCAGTTCTTC.

The chain joins TRBV30 to TRBJ2-7; 9 nucleotides align to TRBD1. Germline V lookup: CDR1 GTSNPN, CDR2 SVGIG (reference sequence). The trim removed 5 bases at V and 11 bases at J, leaving 7 bases unmatched. The length of the CDR3 is 11 residues. In nucleotides, the CDR3 is TGTGCCTGGGGTGAGGGACAGGGAAAGTACTTC. It is translated as CAWGEGQGKYF.

V is TRBV7-3 and J is TRBJ2-5, with 8 bases fitting TRBD2. Per germline, CDR1 SGHTA and CDR2 FQGTGA. V lost 5 bases, J lost 4 bases, and 9 bases stayed unmatched. CDR3 length equals 15 residues. The CDR3 protein is CASSPVRGGGETQYF. In DNA, the CDR3 is TGTGCCAGCAGCCCGGTTCGGGGGGGCGGAGAGACCCAGTACTTC.

The chain employs TRBV9 and TRBJ2-3; 8 bases are a match to TRBD1. The CDR3 has 15 amino acids. Trimming took 4 bases from V and 3 from J; bases not matched to a gene: 7. Germline loops: CDR1 SGDLS, CDR2 YYNGEE. The CDR3 reads CASSPGQGLTDTQYF. Written as DNA, the CDR3 is TGTGCCAGCAGCCCAGGACAGGGTCTAACAGATACGCAGTATTTT.

The chain couples TRBV5-1 to TRBJ2-3, with D perhaps TRBD1 (6 bases). The CDR3 is 14 residues long. In germline, CDR1 is SGHRS, CDR2 YFSETQ. The V gene lost 3 bases and the J gene lost 3 bases, with 11 bases spanning the gap. The CDR3 sequence: CASSSDTGTDTQYF. CDR3 nucleotide sequence: TGCGCCAGCAGCTCCGATACAGGGACAGATACGCAGTATTTT.

This chain joins TRBV27 and TRBJ2-2, with a possible D match to TRBD2 (6 bases). This CDR3 comprises 14 residues. The germline V and J ends were trimmed by 6 bases and 2 bases, with 10 bases remaining between them. Per germline, CDR1 MNHEY and CDR2 SMNVEV (reference sequence). This CDR3 is CASRAGRNTGELFF. The CDR3 nucleotides read TGTGCCAGCAGAGCGGGTAGAAACACCGGGGAGCTGTTTTTT.

This rearrangement joins TRBV2 to TRBJ2-3; D might be TRBD2 (7 bases). The germline V gene encodes CDR1 SNHLY and CDR2 FYNNEI. V was pared by 6 bases and J by 5 bases, with 21 bases between. The CDR3 extends over 16 amino acids. CDR3 coding DNA: TGTGCCAGCAGCGATAGTAGGGGGGGCCTAGTAGATACGCAGTATTTT. As protein: CASSDSRGGLVDTQYF.

The chain uses TRBV9 and TRBJ1-1, with D possibly TRBD1 on 5 matching bases. The CDR3 contains 14 residues. Per germline, CDR1 SGDLS and CDR2 YYNGEE. Trimming removed 0 bases at V and 8 bases at J, with 14 bases between. The CDR3 sequence: CASSVGYRNAEAFF. Here the CDR3 DNA reads TGTGCCAGCAGCGTAGGGTACAGGAATGCCGAAGCTTTCTTT. The variable domain in full, completed from reference TRBV9 and TRBJ1-1, reads DSGVTQTPKHLITATGQRVTLRCSPRSGDLSVYWYQQSLDQGLQFLIQYYNGEERAKGNILERFSAQQFPDLHSELNLSSLELGDSALYFCASSVGYRNAEAFFGQGTRLTVV.

The rearrangement joins TRBV3-1 (or the pseudogene TRBV3-2) to TRBJ1-4; tentatively, D is TRBD1 (5 bases). Trimming left V 5 bases short and J 4 bases short, with 11 bases between. The CDR3 has 14 amino acids. Germline V gene sequence: CDR1 LGHDT, CDR2 YNNKEL (reference sequence). The CDR3 nucleotides are TGTGCCAGCAGCTCCCAGGGAATTAATGAAAAACTGTTTTTT. This codes for CASSSQGINEKLFF.

The rearrangement joins TRBV5-1 to TRBJ2-1; D not resolved. Germline V gene data show CDR1 as SGHRS and CDR2 as YFSETQ. V was shortened by 0 bases and J by 7 bases, with 11 bases between the two germline ends. The CDR3 is made up of 14 amino acids. CDR3 coding DNA: TGCGCCAGCAGCTTGGCAGAATGGGCGAATGAGCAGTTCTTC. Its translation is CASSLAEWANEQFF.

The chain is built from TRBV27 and TRBJ1-2, with 11 bases identical to TRBD1. The CDR3 has 17 residues. Germline CDR1 MNHEY, CDR2 SMNVEV (reference sequence). V trimming: 4 bases; J trimming: 3 bases; junction bases outside the gene matches: 10. This CDR3 reads CASSSRTGGLSDYGYTF. The CDR3, as DNA: TGTGCCAGCAGTTCCCGGACAGGGGGCTTGAGCGACTATGGCTACACCTTC.

This chain links TRBV29-1 with TRBJ1-1; D gene uncertain. The length of the CDR3 is 13 residues. CDR1 and CDR2 from the germline V gene are SQVTM and ANQGSEA. Trimming took 6 bases from V and 2 from J, leaving 13 bases between them. CDR3 loop: CSVPGEGNTEAFF. The CDR3 DNA is TGCAGCGTGCCTGGGGAGGGCAACACTGAAGCTTTCTTT.

This CDR3 reads CASSKDGGGRTYEQYF. The CDR3 DNA follows: TGTGCCAGCAGCAAAGATGGCGGGGGCCGAACCTACGAGCAGTACTTC. The chain recombines TRBV21-1 with TRBJ2-7; the listed D gene, TRBD2, was not tested against the DNA. TRBV21-1 represents a pseudogene. The CDR3 contains 16 residues.